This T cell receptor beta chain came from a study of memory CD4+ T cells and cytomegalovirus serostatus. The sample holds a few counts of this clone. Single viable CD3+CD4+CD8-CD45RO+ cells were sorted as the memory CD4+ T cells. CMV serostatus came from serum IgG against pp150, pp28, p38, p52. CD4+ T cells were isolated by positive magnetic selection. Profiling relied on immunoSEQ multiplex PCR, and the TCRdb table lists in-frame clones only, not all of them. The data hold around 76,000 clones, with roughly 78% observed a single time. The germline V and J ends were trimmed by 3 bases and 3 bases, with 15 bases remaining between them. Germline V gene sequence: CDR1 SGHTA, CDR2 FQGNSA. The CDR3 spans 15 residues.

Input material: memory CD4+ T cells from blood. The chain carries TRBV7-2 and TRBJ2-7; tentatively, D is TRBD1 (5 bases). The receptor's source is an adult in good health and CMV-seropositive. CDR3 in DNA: TGTGCCAGCAGCTTCGACAGTTACTCCGTCTACGAGCAGTACTTC. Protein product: CASSFDSYSVYEQYF.